Sequencing of this TCR beta chain was carried out in a study of neurological immune-mediated disorders. Unmatched junction bases numbered 3, after V lost 4 bases and J lost 3 bases. Germline V gene sequence: CDR1 SGHRS, CDR2 YFSETQ. The CDR3 runs 16 residues. PBMCs stored at -80 C, 2 million in total, were the source of the unsorted libraries. Turning to this clonotype: Its antigen is as yet unknown.

Each TCR transcript was tagged with a 10-nucleotide random UMI during 5'RACE. TCRdb redid the calling of the 5' RACE reads with MiXCR, one entry per CDR3 protein. The table includes about 66,000 distinct CDR3 sequences, 3% to 5% detected once. Overall study results and limits: The study phylogenetically grouped the repertoires of 18 of 34 multiple sclerosis patients into one related-CDR3 cluster, a possible signature.

The rearrangement links TRBV5-1 to TRBJ2-1, with 14 bases that match TRBD2. The sequencing input was PBMCs. This clonotype originated in a man aged 25-40 years with multiple sclerosis. The CDR3 spells CASSRLAGGFYNEQFF. The DNA for the CDR3 is TGCGCCAGCAGCCGACTAGCGGGGGGGTTCTACAATGAGCAGTTCTTC.